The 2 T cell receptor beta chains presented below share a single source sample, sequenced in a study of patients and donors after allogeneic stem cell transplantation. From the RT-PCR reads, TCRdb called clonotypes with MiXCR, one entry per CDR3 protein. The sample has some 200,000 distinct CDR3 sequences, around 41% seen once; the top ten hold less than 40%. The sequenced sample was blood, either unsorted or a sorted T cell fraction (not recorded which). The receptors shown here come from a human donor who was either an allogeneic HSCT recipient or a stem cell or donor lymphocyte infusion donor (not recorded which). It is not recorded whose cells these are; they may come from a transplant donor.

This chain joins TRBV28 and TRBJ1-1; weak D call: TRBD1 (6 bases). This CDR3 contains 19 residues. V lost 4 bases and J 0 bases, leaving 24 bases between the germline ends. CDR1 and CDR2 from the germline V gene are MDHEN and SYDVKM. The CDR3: CASSWRVLGASPVNTEAFF. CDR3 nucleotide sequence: TGTGCCAGCAGTTGGCGGGTATTGGGGGCGTCTCCGGTGAACACTGAAGCTTTCTTT.

CDR3 sequence reads: CASSLAEGPPRTEAFF. CDR3 bases: TGCGCCAGCAGCTTGGCCGAGGGTCCCCCGCGCACTGAAGCTTTCTTT. The chain employs TRBV5-1 and TRBJ1-1; D not resolved. With 0 bases removed from V and 4 bases from J, the gap between germline ends came to 16 bases. Germline assignment: CDR1 SGHRS and CDR2 YFSETQ. CDR3 size: 16 residues.